The T cell receptor beta chain described here comes from a study of response to subunit inactivated influenza vaccine. Study-wide points: A suggestion made by the authors is that each seasonal influenza vaccination recruits few new T cells.

This clonotype was seen only a few times. Antigen unknown. TCRdb fed the RT-PCR reads into MiXCR, producing one record per CDR3 protein. The table includes some 480,000 distinct CDR3 sequences, roughly 11% detected once. CDR1 is SGDLS, CDR2 YYNGEE, per germline. This CDR3 region has 14 residues. Unmatched junction bases numbered 5, after V lost 4 bases and J lost 2 bases. Sequencing was performed on PBMCs from blood, taken around seven weeks after vaccination. This TCR was sampled from a middle-aged man who received an inactivated influenza vaccine. The rearrangement links TRBV9 to TRBJ2-7, with TRBD1 matching 8 bases. The CDR3 region has the DNA TGTGCCAGCAGCACCGAGGACAGGGCCTACGAGCAGTACTTC. Protein sequence: CASSTEDRAYEQYF.